These 3 T cell receptor beta chains originate from one sample sequenced in a study of control samples from healthy donors and cancer patients. The data were produced by immunoSEQ multiplex PCR, yet TCRdb's version contains in-frame clones alone and is incomplete. The profile shows some 130,000 clones, about nine tenths of them singletons. The sequencing sample was made of blood. The receptors stem from a man in his forties in good health.

The gene calls are TRBV6-2 or TRBV6-3 and TRBJ1-1; D is possibly TRBD1 (5 bases). This CDR3 is 14 amino acids long. Germline V lookup: CDR1 MNHEY, CDR2 SVGEGT. The V end was cut by 0 bases, the J end by 7 bases, with 12 bases between. Here the CDR3 reads CASSYSQGVIEAFF. DNA of the CDR3: TGTGCCAGCAGTTACTCTCAGGGTGTCATTGAAGCTTTCTTT.

The chain links TRBV2 to TRBJ1-2, with unresolved D. Trimming removed 6 bases from V and 2 bases from J, with 10 bases in between. This CDR3 has 13 residues. CDR1 and CDR2 from the germline V gene are SNHLY and FYNNEI. In DNA form, the CDR3 reads TGTGCCAGCAGGCCGGACGGAAACTATGGCTACACCTTC. Its translation is CASRPDGNYGYTF.

V usage is TRBV4-2 and J usage is TRBJ1-2; 11 bases match TRBD1. CDR1 is LGHNA and CDR2 is YNFKEQ in the germline V gene. V lost 1 base and J lost 8; bases outside the gene matches: 9. CDR3 length equals 16 residues. CDR3 nucleotides: TGTGCCAGCAGCCAAGCCCAGGACAGGGGGCATCGGGGCTACACCTTC. This translates into CASSQAQDRGHRGYTF.